This T cell receptor (beta chain) comes out of a study of T cell changes during pregnancy in multiple sclerosis. This CDR3 comprises 13 residues. V lost 4 bases and J lost 6, with 7 bases in between. Germline CDR1 and CDR2: ENHRY and SYGVKD. Clones were read by immunoSEQ multiplex PCR, and TCRdb kept only the in-frame ones, dropping some. The repertoire holds about 120,000 clones, with 93% as singletons. This clone was counted at least ten times. The sequence derives from a female donor with multiple sclerosis, enrolled in a pregnancy study. The sample was peripheral blood, taken before pregnancy. This chain connects TRBV10-3 to TRBJ1-6; a weak D match, TRBD1 (6 bases). The CDR3 sequence is CAISVGANSPLHF. Here the CDR3 DNA reads TGTGCCATCAGTGTGGGGGCTAATTCACCCCTCCACTTT.